These T cell receptor beta chains were read from a single sample in a study of cytomegalovirus exposure and HLA in healthy donors. Repertoires were generated with immunoSEQ multiplex PCR, while TCRdb's copy carries only in-frame clones and drops some. Of around 140,000 clones in the sample, roughly 80% are singletons; the top ten hold 3% to 3.5%. Specimen: PBMCs. The receptors stem from a middle-aged man in good health and CMV-seronegative. CDR3s include the opening cysteine and the closing phenylalanine or tryptophan.

V	J	length	CDR3
TRBV5-4	TRBJ2-2	15	CASSAGGFRAGELFF
TRBV28	TRBJ1-4	14	CASRKGGTDEKLFF
TRBV7-3	TRBJ2-1	16	CASSLTWASGDNEQFF
TRBV9	TRBJ1-1	14	CASSVEGGRTEAFF
TRBV6-4	TRBJ2-5	15	CASSADRGRGETQYF
TRBV18	TRBJ1-5	14	CASSPATGNQPQHF
TRBV18	TRBJ2-7	13	CASSDDRANEQYF
TRBV11-2	TRBJ1-2	13	CASRGRGAYGYTF
TRBV6-6	TRBJ1-5	14	CASSTTGSNQPQHF
TRBV5-8	TRBJ1-1	15	CAGSPRQGAFTEAFF
TRBV10-2	TRBJ1-2	14	CASRSPQGLHGYTF
TRBV9	TRBJ2-5	17	CASSVDVGLAGQETQYF
TRBV5-1	TRBJ1-2	16	CASSLASGTTGDPGTF
TRBV4-1	TRBJ1-4	13	CASLGGVDEKLFF
TRBV7-9	TRBJ2-7	12	CASSSEGWEQYF
TRBV7-2	TRBJ2-3	16	CASSLRDYASTDTQYF
TRBV5-1	TRBJ2-3	16	CASSLPGGASTDTQYF
TRBV4-2	TRBJ2-3	12	CASTGGTDTQYF
TRBV4-3	TRBJ1-5	13	CASSLSPNQPQHF
TRBV6-1	TRBJ2-7	14	CASRGTGVWYEQYF
TRBV7-2	TRBJ1-2	15	CASSQIRTGRYGYTF
TRBV5-1	TRBJ2-7	17	CASSFDQGTGVRYEQYF
TRBV19	TRBJ1-5	14	CASSSTGKGQPQHF
TRBV28	TRBJ2-6	18	CASSLWTGGSSGANVLTF
TRBV5-4	TRBJ1-2	15	CASNYANDLNYGYTF
TRBV7-7	TRBJ2-5	14	CASSSGTGKETQYF
TRBV7-8	TRBJ1-5	16	CASSSVAGRVKWPQHF
TRBV7-9	TRBJ1-2	17	CASSRTGTGGYKDGYTF
TRBV28	TRBJ1-2	15	CASSFPIGQGYGYTF
TRBV14	TRBJ1-1	15	CASSQEGQGVDEAFF
TRBV30	TRBJ1-1	12	CAWNPLGTEAFF
TRBV6-1	TRBJ2-2	14	CASSSDRNTGELFF
TRBV7-8	TRBJ1-5	16	CASRVGGQGASGPQHF
TRBV6-5	TRBJ1-2	15	CASTNPSGANYGYTF
TRBV5-1	TRBJ1-2	15	CASSPVGGANYGYTF
TRBV7-9	TRBJ2-3	14	CASSLADITDTQYF
TRBV28	TRBJ2-3	16	CATSLGLAASTDTQYF
TRBV7-2	TRBJ2-5	16	CASTLRVGTGVETQYF
TRBV7-3	TRBJ2-3	14	CASSATQRPDTQYF
TRBV5-1	TRBJ2-2	15	CASSLGRGLAGELFF
TRBV9	TRBJ2-1	14	CASSAGGAYNEQFF
TRBV4-3	TRBJ1-1	14	CASSQGTVNTEAFF